These 7 T cell receptor beta chains were sequenced from one sample in a study of siplizumab effects on memory and regulatory T cells. Clones were read by immunoSEQ multiplex PCR, and TCRdb kept only the in-frame ones, dropping some. The profile covers some 75,000 clones, with roughly 93% appearing a single time and less than 5.5% taken by the ten largest. The sample comprised CD8+ T cells sorted from blood. These receptors originate from a human donor in good health.

The chain has TRBV7-9 and TRBJ2-7, with TRBD2 matching 13 bases. The trim removed 5 bases at V and 2 bases at J, leaving 3 bases unmatched. CDR1 SEHNR and CDR2 FQNEAQ come from the germline V gene (reference sequence). CDR3 length: 15 amino acids. The CDR3 sequence: CASSATSGGPYEQYF. CDR3 DNA: TGTGCCAGCAGCGCGACTAGCGGGGGGCCCTACGAGCAGTACTTC.

This chain connects TRBV5-4 to TRBJ2-1, with no clear D. Germline V gene data show CDR1 as SGHNT and CDR2 as YYREEE (reference sequence). The germline V and J ends were trimmed by 0 bases and 8 bases, with 9 bases remaining between them. The CDR3 extends over 13 amino acids. CDR3 loop: CASSLGIADEQFF. For the CDR3, the DNA is TGTGCCAGCAGCTTGGGAATAGCCGATGAGCAGTTCTTC. The whole variable domain, remainder taken from reference TRBV5-4 and TRBJ2-1, is ETGVTQSPTHLIKTRGQQVTLRCSSQSGHNTVSWYQQALGQGPQFIFQYYREEENGRGNFPPRFSGLQFPNYSSELNVNALELDDSALYLCASSLGIADEQFFGPGTRLTVL.

This clone was seen just once. The CDR3 protein is CASSQEEGNAEAFF. CDR3 nucleotide sequence: TGCGCCAGCAGCCAAGAAGAGGGAAATGCTGAAGCTTTCTTT. The chain recombines TRBV4-3 with TRBJ1-1; D remains ambiguous. This CDR3 region has 14 residues. Germline-derived CDR1 and CDR2 are LGHNA and YSLEER. Trimming left V 0 bases short and J 6 bases short, with 11 bases between.

This chain links TRBV6-4 with TRBJ2-5; 7 bases map to TRBD2. The CDR3 sequence is 15 residues long. Germline CDR1 MRHNA, CDR2 SNTAGT. Losses at the gene ends were 5 bases for V and 1 base for J; bases not matched to a gene: 7. In DNA form, the CDR3 reads TGTGCCAGCAGTCGGGGCGCGGGGGTCCAAGAGACCCAGTACTTC. It codes for CASSRGAGVQETQYF.

CDR3 in DNA: TGTGCCACCAGCAGAGCACGTTTGGATACGCAGTATTTT. Protein: CATSRARLDTQYF. This chain connects TRBV15 to TRBJ2-3; unclear D gene. Trimming removed 1 base from V and 6 bases from J, with 8 bases in between. The CDR3 totals 13 residues. Germline V gene lookup returns CDR1 LNHNV and CDR2 YYDKDF (reference sequence).

The V and J genes are TRBV6-5 and TRBJ2-2, with D unresolved. The CDR3 runs to 12 residues. Trimming cost V 7 bases and J 1 base, with 4 bases left between them. CDR1 and CDR2 from the germline V gene are MNHEY and SVGAGI. The CDR3 sequence: CASTQNTGELFF. In nucleotides, the CDR3 is TGTGCCAGCACGCAGAACACCGGGGAGCTGTTTTTT.

The chain combines TRBV7-6 with TRBJ1-1, with a weak D call TRBD1 (5 bases). CDR1 SGHVS and CDR2 FNYEAQ come from the germline V gene. The CDR3 extends over 14 amino acids. V lost 4 bases, J lost 3 bases, and 12 bases lay in between. The CDR3 here is CASSSRGADTEAFF. The CDR3 bases are TGTGCCAGCAGCTCGAGGGGCGCGGACACTGAAGCTTTCTTT.